This T cell receptor beta chain appears in the sequencing data of a study of T-cell reconstitution after alpha-beta-depleted transplantation in children. Germline-derived CDR1 and CDR2 are LNHNV and YYDKDF (reference sequence). This CDR3 has 16 amino acids. Trimming took off 3 bases at V and 7 bases at J, with 21 bases between the two ends. Unique molecular identifiers featured in how the TCRbeta library was prepared. TCRdb re-analysed the PCR reads in MiXCR, keeping a single row per CDR3 protein. The data hold about 500,000 distinct CDR3 sequences, with around a third observed a single time. The source of this sequence is a human donor who donated a stem cell graft to a child with aplastic anemia. V gene TRBV15 combines with J gene TRBJ2-5; D may match TRBD1 or TRBD2 (5 bases each). Sequenced material: PBMCs from the stem cell graft donor, taken from the stem cell graft. In DNA form, the CDR3 reads TGTGCCACCAGCAGTAACCCTGGGTCGGGGCTAGGGACCCAGTACTTC. This sequence encodes CATSSNPGSGLGTQYF. The full variable domain, completed using reference TRBV15 and TRBJ2-5, is DAMVIQNPRYQVTQFGKPVTLSCSQTLNHNVMYWYQQKSSQAPKLLFHYYDKDFNNEADTPDNFQSRRPNTSFCFLDIRSPGLGDTAMYLCATSSNPGSGLGTQYFGPGTRLLVL.